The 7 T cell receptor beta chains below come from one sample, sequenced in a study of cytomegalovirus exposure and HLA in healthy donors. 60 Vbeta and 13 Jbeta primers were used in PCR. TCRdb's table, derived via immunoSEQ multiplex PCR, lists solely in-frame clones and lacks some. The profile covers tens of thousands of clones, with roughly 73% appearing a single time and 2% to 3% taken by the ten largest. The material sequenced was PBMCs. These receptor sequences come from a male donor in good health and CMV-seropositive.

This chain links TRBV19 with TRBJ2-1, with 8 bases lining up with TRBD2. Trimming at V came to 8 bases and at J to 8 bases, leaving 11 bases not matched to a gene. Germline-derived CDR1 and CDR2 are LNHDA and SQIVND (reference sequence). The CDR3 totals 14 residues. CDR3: CASGGGRFRDEQFF. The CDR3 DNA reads TGTGCCAGTGGAGGCGGGAGGTTCAGGGATGAGCAGTTCTTC.

CDR3 nucleotides: TGTGCCAGCACCCTACCGCGGAGGGCCTTCAGGACCCAGTACTTC. Its protein product is CASTLPRRAFRTQYF. V is TRBV28 and J is TRBJ2-5, with D possibly TRBD2 on 6 matching bases. The CDR3 loop spans 15 amino acids. Germline CDR1 is MDHEN and CDR2 is SYDVKM. V dropped 7 bases and J dropped 7 bases, with 22 bases sitting between them.

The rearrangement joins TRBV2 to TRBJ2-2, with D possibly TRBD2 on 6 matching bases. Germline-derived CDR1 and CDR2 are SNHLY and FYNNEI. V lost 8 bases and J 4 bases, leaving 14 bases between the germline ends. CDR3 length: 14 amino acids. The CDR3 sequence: CASFGGSSTGELFF. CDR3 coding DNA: TGTGCCAGCTTCGGGGGATCTAGCACCGGGGAGCTGTTTTTT.

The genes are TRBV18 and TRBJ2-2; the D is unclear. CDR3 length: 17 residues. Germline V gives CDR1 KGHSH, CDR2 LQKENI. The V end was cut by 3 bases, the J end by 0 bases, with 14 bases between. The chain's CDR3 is CASSPQYLPPNTGELFF. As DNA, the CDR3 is TGTGCCAGCTCACCCCAATACCTACCACCGAACACCGGGGAGCTGTTTTTT.

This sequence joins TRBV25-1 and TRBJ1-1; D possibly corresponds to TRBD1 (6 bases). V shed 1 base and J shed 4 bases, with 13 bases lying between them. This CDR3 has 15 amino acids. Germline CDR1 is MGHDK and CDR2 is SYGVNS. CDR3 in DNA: TGTGCCAGCAGTGAATTGTCAGGGGAGGGCACTGAAGCTTTCTTT. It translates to CASSELSGEGTEAFF.

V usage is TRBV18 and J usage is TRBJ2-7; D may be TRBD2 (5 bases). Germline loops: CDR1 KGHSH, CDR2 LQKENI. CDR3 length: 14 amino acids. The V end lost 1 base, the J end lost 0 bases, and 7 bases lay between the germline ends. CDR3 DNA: TGTGCCAGCTCACCACGGGAGTTCTCCTACGAGCAGTACTTC. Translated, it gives CASSPREFSYEQYF.

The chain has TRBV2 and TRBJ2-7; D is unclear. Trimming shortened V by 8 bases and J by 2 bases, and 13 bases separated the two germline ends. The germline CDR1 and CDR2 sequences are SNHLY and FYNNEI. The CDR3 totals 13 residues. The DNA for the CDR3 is TGTGCCAGCGAGTCCCCAGGTCCCTACGAGCAGTACTTC. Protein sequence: CASESPGPYEQYF.